The clone carrying this T cell receptor (beta chain) has a handful of counts. Germline V gene lookup returns CDR1 KGHSH and CDR2 LQKENI. Trimming took off 1 base at V and 2 bases at J, with 9 bases between the two ends. The CDR3 has 14 residues. This record comes from a study of blood T cell repertoires in COVID-19. Study context: Donors in the United States, Italy and Spain gave samples during acute or convalescent COVID-19. The analysed material was cDNA or gDNA that came from T cells, B-cell-depleted T cells, or PBMCs.

Measured with immunoSEQ multiplex PCR; TCRdb has only the in-frame clones, and not every one. The table includes around 250,000 clones, around 90% detected once. Individuals drawn from around 25 US areas were about 18 to 100 years old. Cohorts were determined from participant-reported clinical history. The specimen was PBMCs or T cells enriched from blood (not recorded which). The clonotype comes from a woman in her 30s with acute COVID-19. The chain joins TRBV18 to TRBJ2-7; no clear D gene. In DNA form, the CDR3 reads TGTGCCAGCTCACCACGTAACAATCCCTACGAGCAGTACTTC. Encoded protein: CASSPRNNPYEQYF.